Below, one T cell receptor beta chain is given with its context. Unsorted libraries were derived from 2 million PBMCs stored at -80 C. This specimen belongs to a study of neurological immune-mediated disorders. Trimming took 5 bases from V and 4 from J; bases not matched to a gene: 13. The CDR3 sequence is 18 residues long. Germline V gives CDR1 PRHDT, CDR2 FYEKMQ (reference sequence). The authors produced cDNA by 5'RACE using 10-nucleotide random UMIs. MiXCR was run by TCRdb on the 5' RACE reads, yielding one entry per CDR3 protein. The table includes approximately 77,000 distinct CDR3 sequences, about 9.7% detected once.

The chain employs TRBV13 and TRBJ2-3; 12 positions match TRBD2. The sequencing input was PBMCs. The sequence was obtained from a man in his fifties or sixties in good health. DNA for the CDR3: TGTGCCAGCAGCGCCCTAGCGGGGGGGCCATTCGGGGCAGATACGCAGTATTTT. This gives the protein CASSALAGGPFGADTQYF.